The 9 T cell receptor beta chains below come from one sample, sequenced in a study of blood T cell repertoires in COVID-19. Method: immunoSEQ multiplex PCR; TCRdb's copy keeps in-frame clones and lacks some. Of roughly 190,000 clones listed, over 75% are singletons. The material sequenced was peripheral blood. The receptors shown here come from a man aged 50-59 years with acute or convalescent COVID-19.

The chain links TRBV7-2 to TRBJ2-5, with 7 bases that match TRBD2. Germline V gives CDR1 SGHTA, CDR2 FQGNSA. Unmatched junction bases numbered 14, after V lost 7 bases and J lost 3 bases. The CDR3 length is 16 residues. CDR3 in DNA: TGTGCCAGCAACCGGGTGACCGGGACTACGGAAGAGACCCAGTACTTC. Residues: CASNRVTGTTEETQYF. Looking up the rest from reference TRBV7-2 and TRBJ2-5 gives the full variable domain: GAGVSQSPSNKVTEKGKDVELRCDPISGHTALYWYRQSLGQGLEFLIYFQGNSAPDKSGLPSDRFSAERTGGSVSTLTIQRTQQEDSAVYLCASNRVTGTTEETQYFGPGTRLLVL.

The chain couples TRBV4-2 to TRBJ2-1; TRBD1 might be the D (6 bases). Germline CDR1 is LGHNA and CDR2 is YNFKEQ. The ends were cut back, 1 base at V and 8 bases at J, with 12 bases in the middle. The CDR3 consists of 14 residues. The CDR3 bases are TGTGCCAGCAGCCAAGGCGGACAGATCCATGAGCAGTTCTTC. This encodes CASSQGGQIHEQFF.

This chain links TRBV14 with TRBJ2-1; TRBD1 matches 8 bases. This CDR3 has 15 amino acids. V gave up 2 bases and J gave up 1 base; unmatched junction bases: 1. The V gene's germline CDR1 is SGHDN and CDR2 FVKESK. The chain's CDR3 is CASSQWTGSYNEQFF. CDR3 in DNA: TGTGCCAGCAGCCAATGGACAGGGTCCTACAATGAGCAGTTCTTC.

This clone came up once. The chain uses TRBV18 and TRBJ1-1; 7 nucleotides line up with TRBD1. The germline gives CDR1 KGHSH, CDR2 LQKENI. With 2 bases clipped from V and 6 bases from J, the junction kept 9 bases outside the gene matches. The CDR3 spans 15 residues. The CDR3 region has the DNA TGTGCCAGCTCACCAAGGACAGGACTGGAAGCTGAAGCTTTCTTT. Its translation is CASSPRTGLEAEAFF. Variable domain in full (rest from reference TRBV18 and TRBJ1-1): NAGVMQNPRHLVRRRGQEARLRCSPMKGHSHVYWYRQLPEEGLKFMVYLQKENIIDESGMPKERFSAEFPKEGPSILRIQQVVRGDSAAYFCASSPRTGLEAEAFFGQGTRLTVV.

The V and J genes are TRBV11-3 and TRBJ2-1; D is possibly TRBD1 (6 bases). The germline V gene has CDR1 SGHNT and CDR2 YENEEA. The germline V and J ends were trimmed by 0 bases and 8 bases, with 8 bases remaining between them. CDR3 length equals 13 residues. The CDR3 DNA is TGTGCCAGCAGCTTAGAACAGGGCGATGAGCAGTTCTTC. Translation: CASSLEQGDEQFF.

This chain joins TRBV30 and TRBJ2-2, with D perhaps TRBD1 (6 bases). V lost 5 bases to trimming and J lost 2 bases, with 12 bases between them. The CDR3 runs to 14 residues. CDR1 GTSNPN and CDR2 SVGIG come from the germline V gene (reference sequence). The CDR3 spells CAWDLGHNTGELFF. DNA of the CDR3: TGTGCCTGGGACCTGGGACACAACACCGGGGAGCTGTTTTTT.

This sequence joins TRBV7-9 and TRBJ1-3, with 7 bases fitting TRBD1. J gave up 3 bases and V 0 bases, and 2 bases lay outside the gene matches. The germline V gene encodes CDR1 SEHNR and CDR2 FQNEAQ (reference sequence). This CDR3 is built from 15 residues. The CDR3 region has the DNA TGTGCCAGCAGCTTAGCGGACAGGTTTGGAAACACCATATATTTT. The encoded protein is CASSLADRFGNTIYF.

The chain couples TRBV28 to TRBJ1-5; TRBD1 matches 10 bases. The V gene end was trimmed by 6 bases and the J gene end by 3 bases; junction bases not matched to a gene: 5. CDR3 length: 15 amino acids. The germline V gene has CDR1 MDHEN and CDR2 SYDVKM. In nucleotides, the CDR3 is TGTGCCAGCAGAAGCGGGACAGGGGACAATCAGCCCCAGCATTTT. Its translation: CASRSGTGDNQPQHF. The full variable domain, rest sourced from reference TRBV28 and TRBJ1-5, is DVKVTQSSRYLVKRTGEKVFLECVQDMDHENMFWYRQDPGLGLRLIYFSYDVKMKEKGDIPEGYSVSREKKERFSLILESASTNQTSMYLCASRSGTGDNQPQHFGDGTRLSIL.

The chain couples TRBV6-1 to TRBJ2-7, with 9 positions matching TRBD1. V shed 2 bases and J 2 bases; nucleotides not matched to a gene: 10. Looked up from germline, CDR1 is MNHNS and CDR2 is SASEGT. The CDR3 contains 17 residues. DNA for the CDR3: TGTGCCAGCAGTGAAATTGGGACAGGGATCGGTACCTACGAGCAGTACTTC. As protein: CASSEIGTGIGTYEQYF.